The T cell receptor (beta chain) described here comes from a study of blood T cell repertoires in COVID-19. About the study: Italy, Spain and the United States were the sources of the convalescent and acute COVID-19 samples. PBMCs, B-cell-depleted T cells, or T cells provided the cDNA or gDNA that made up the material.

Authors' analysis steps: Reference gene primers were amplified, and this amplification served to estimate nucleated cell counts. Here immunoSEQ multiplex PCR was the method, and the copy in TCRdb shows in-frame clones only, minus some. V, J and clone size reflect that table, while D and trimming were determined from the DNA. There are around 210,000 clones in the sample; about 78% occur only once, and 5.5% lies in the top ten. The CDR3 sequence is 14 residues long. Germline assignment: CDR1 SGHTA and CDR2 FQGTGA. With 4 bases clipped from V and 6 bases from J, the junction kept 2 bases outside the gene matches.

Input material: peripheral blood. This clonotype originated in a woman in her 70s with acute or convalescent COVID-19. J is TRBJ2-1 and V is TRBV7-3; TRBD1 aligns across 11 bases. The CDR3 bases are TGTGCCAGCAGCTCCGGGACAGGGGGCAATGAGCAGTTCTTC. This translates into CASSSGTGGNEQFF. Using reference TRBV7-3 and TRBJ2-1 for the parts outside the CDR3, the full variable domain is GAGVSQTPSNKVTEKGKYVELRCDPISGHTALYWYRQSLGQGPEFLIYFQGTGAADDSGLPNDRFFAVRPEGSVSTLKIQRTERGDSAVYLCASSSGTGGNEQFFGPGTRLTVL.